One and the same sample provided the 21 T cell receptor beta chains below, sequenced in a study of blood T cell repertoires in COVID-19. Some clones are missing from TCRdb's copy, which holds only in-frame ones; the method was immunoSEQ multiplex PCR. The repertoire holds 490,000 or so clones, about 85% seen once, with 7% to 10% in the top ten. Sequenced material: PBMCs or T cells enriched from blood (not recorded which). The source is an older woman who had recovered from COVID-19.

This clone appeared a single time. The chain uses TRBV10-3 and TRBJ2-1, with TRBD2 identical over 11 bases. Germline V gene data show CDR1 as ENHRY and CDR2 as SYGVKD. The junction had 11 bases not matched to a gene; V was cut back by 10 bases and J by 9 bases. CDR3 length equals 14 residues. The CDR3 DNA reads TGTGCCACCCGCGATAGCGGGGGGGCCTTTGAGCAGTTCTTC. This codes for CATRDSGGAFEQFF.

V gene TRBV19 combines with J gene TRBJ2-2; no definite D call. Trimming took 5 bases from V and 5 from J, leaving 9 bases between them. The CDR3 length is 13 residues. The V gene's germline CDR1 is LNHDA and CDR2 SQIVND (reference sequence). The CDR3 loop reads CASSPERTGELFF. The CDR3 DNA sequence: TGTGCCAGTAGTCCCGAGCGTACCGGGGAGCTGTTTTTT.

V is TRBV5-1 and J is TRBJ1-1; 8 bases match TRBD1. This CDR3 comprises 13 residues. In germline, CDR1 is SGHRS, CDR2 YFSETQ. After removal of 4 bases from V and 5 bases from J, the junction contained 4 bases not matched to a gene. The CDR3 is CASSPDRGTEAFF. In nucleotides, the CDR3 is TGCGCCAGCAGCCCAGACAGGGGAACTGAAGCTTTCTTT.

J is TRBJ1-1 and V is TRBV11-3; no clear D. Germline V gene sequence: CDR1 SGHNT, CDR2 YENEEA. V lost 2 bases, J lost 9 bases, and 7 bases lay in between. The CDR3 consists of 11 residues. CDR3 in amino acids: CASSLTRQAFF. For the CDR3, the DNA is TGTGCCAGCAGCTTAACTCGCCAAGCTTTCTTT.

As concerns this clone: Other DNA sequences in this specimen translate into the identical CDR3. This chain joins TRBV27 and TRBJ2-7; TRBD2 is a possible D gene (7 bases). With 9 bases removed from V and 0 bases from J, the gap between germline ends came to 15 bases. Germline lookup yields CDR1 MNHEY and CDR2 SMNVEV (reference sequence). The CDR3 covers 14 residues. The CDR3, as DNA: TGTGCCAGTACAAGGGGGGGCTCCTCCTACGAGCAGTACTTC. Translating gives CASTRGGSSYEQYF.

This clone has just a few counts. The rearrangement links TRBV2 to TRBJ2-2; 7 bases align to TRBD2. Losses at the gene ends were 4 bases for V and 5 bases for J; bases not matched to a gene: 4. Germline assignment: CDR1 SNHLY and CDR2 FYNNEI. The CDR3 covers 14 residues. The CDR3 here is CASSGTSGTGELFF. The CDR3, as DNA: TGTGCCAGCAGTGGGACTAGTGGGACCGGGGAGCTGTTTTTT.

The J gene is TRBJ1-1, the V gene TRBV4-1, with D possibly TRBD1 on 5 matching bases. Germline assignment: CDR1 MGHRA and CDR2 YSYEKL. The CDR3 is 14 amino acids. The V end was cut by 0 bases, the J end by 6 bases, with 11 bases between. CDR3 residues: CASSQDSGPPEAFF. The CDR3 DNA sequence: TGCGCCAGCAGCCAAGATTCAGGGCCCCCTGAAGCTTTCTTT.

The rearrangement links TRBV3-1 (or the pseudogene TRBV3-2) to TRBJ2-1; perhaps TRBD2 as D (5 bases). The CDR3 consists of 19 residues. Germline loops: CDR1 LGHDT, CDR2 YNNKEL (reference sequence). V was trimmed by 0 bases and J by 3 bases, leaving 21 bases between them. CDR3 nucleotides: TGTGCCAGCAGCCAAGATGACCCCCGTTTTGCGGGCAACTACAATGAGCAGTTCTTC. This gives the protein CASSQDDPRFAGNYNEQFF.

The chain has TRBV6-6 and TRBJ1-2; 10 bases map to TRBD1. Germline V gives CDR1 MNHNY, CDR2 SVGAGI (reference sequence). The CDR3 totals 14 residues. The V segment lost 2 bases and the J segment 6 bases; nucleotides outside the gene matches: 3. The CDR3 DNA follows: TGTGCCAGCAGTTACAGGACAGGGGGAGATGGCTACACCTTC. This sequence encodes CASSYRTGGDGYTF.

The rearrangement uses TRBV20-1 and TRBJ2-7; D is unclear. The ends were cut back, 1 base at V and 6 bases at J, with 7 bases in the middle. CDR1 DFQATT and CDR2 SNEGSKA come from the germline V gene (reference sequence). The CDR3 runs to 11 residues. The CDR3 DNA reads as TGCAGTGCTAGAGGTTCTAGCGAGCAGTACTTC. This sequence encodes CSARGSSEQYF.

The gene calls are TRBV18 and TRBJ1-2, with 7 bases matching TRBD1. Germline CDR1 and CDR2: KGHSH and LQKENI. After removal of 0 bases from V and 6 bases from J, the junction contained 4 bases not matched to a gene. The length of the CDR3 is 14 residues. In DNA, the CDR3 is TGTGCCAGCTCACCACCGACAGGGTTGCATGGCTACACCTTC. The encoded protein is CASSPPTGLHGYTF. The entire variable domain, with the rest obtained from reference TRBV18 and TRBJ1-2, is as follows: NAGVMQNPRHLVRRRGQEARLRCSPMKGHSHVYWYRQLPEEGLKFMVYLQKENIIDESGMPKERFSAEFPKEGPSILRIQQVVRGDSAAYFCASSPPTGLHGYTFGSGTRLTVV.

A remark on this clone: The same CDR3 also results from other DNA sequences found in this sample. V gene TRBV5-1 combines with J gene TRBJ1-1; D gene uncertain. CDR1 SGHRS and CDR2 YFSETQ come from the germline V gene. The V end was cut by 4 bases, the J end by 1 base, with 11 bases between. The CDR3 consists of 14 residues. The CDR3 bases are TGCGCCAGCAGCCTGACCGGGAAGAACACTGAAGCTTTCTTT. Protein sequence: CASSLTGKNTEAFF.

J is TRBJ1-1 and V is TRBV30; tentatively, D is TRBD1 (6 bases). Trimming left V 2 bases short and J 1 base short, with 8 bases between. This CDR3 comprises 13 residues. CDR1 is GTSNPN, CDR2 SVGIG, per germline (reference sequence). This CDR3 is CAWSKTGNTEAFF. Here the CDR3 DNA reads TGTGCCTGGAGTAAGACAGGGAACACTGAAGCTTTCTTT.

CDR3 sequence: CASSQSLAGEKLFF. Here the CDR3 DNA reads TGTGCCAGCAGCCAGTCGCTCGCGGGGGAAAAACTGTTTTTT. J is TRBJ1-4 and V is TRBV3-1 (or the pseudogene TRBV3-2); D unclear. CDR3 size: 14 residues. The germline CDR1 and CDR2 sequences are LGHDT and YNNKEL (reference sequence). Between the trimmed V and J ends, which lost 3 bases and 8 bases, there was a span of 13 bases.

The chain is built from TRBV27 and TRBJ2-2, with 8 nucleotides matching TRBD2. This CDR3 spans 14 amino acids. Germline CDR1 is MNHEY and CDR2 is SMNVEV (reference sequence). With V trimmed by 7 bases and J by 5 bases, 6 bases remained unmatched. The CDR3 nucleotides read TGTGCCAGCACGGGACTAGGGGCGACCGGGGAGCTGTTTTTT. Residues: CASTGLGATGELFF.

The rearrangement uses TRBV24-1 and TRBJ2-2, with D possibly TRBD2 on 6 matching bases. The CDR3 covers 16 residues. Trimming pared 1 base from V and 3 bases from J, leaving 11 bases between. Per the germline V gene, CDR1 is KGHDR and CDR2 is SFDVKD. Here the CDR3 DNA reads TGTGCCACCAGTGATTTTAGGGGCGGGGACACCGGGGAGCTGTTTTTT. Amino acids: CATSDFRGGDTGELFF.

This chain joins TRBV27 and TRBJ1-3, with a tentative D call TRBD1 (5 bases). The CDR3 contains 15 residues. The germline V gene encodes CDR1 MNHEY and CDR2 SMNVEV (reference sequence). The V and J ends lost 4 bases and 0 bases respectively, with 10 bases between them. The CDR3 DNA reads TGTGCCAGCAGTTCCTCAACAGGCTCTGGAAACACCATATATTTT. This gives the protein CASSSSTGSGNTIYF.

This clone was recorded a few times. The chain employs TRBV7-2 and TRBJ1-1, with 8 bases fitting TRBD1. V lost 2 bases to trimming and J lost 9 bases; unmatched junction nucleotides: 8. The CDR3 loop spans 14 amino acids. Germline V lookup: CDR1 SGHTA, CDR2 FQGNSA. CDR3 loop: CASSLWGQAPKAFF. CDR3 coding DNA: TGTGCCAGCAGCTTATGGGGACAGGCCCCCAAAGCTTTCTTT.

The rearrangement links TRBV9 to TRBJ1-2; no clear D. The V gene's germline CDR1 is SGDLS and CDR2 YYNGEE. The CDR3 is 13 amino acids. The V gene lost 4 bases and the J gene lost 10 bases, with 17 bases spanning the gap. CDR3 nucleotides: TGTGCCAGCAGCCGCGGGGATCAATTGGCCTACACCTTC. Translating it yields CASSRGDQLAYTF.

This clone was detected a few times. The CDR3 protein is CASSAQTGLGNTIYF. The CDR3 bases are TGTGCCAGCAGCGCCCAGACAGGCCTAGGAAACACCATATATTTT. This chain joins TRBV11-2 and TRBJ1-3, with TRBD1 as a possible D gene (6 bases). The CDR3 contains 15 residues. V gave up 5 bases and J gave up 4 bases, with 15 bases separating them. Germline V gene sequence: CDR1 SGHAT, CDR2 FQNNGV. Supplemented by reference TRBV11-2 and TRBJ1-3, the full variable domain reads EAGVAQSPRYKIIEKRQSVAFWCNPISGHATLYWYQQILGQGPKLLIQFQNNGVVDDSQLPKDRFSAERLKGVDSTLKIQPAKLEDSAVYLCASSAQTGLGNTIYFGEGSWLTVV.

The CDR3 coding sequence is TGTGCCACCAGTGATCCCGGGGGAAACACTGAAGCTTTCTTT. Translation: CATSDPGGNTEAFF. The genes are TRBV24-1 and TRBJ1-1; D is perhaps TRBD1 (5 bases). Germline loops: CDR1 KGHDR, CDR2 SFDVKD. The CDR3 has 14 residues. V lost 3 bases and J lost 2, with 9 bases in between.